This T cell receptor beta chain stems from a study of tumor-infiltrating lymphocytes in localized non-small cell lung cancer. The wider study: Several tumor histologies, both smoking statuses, and some post-neoadjuvant chemotherapy samples were included.

About this clone: Its specificity is not known.

Points from the study as a whole: Recurrence-free survival showed no association with tumor T-cell fraction. Tumors had more T cell infiltration than uninvolved lung, per TCRbeta sequencing and CD3 counts. No T-cell fraction difference was seen between IM1 and IM2 tumors.

TCRdb's copy holds only in-frame clones and misses some; the assay was immunoSEQ multiplex PCR. The sample gives about 7,600 clones, over 65% of which show up once; roughly 10% is in the top ten. Deletions cut 5 bases from V and 5 bases from J, with 15 bases between. The CDR3 extends over 15 amino acids. The rearrangement joins TRBV23-1 to TRBJ1-4; D ambiguous. TRBV23-1 is flagged as an ORF with uncertain function. The sequenced material came from lung tumor tissue. The receptor comes from a human donor with non-small cell lung cancer. CDR3 in DNA: TGCGCCAGCAGTAAACCCAAATGGCGGAATGAAAAACTGTTTTTT. Protein sequence: CASSKPKWRNEKLFF.